Each of the 23 T cell receptor beta chains below was sequenced from the same sample in a study of early T cells in non-severe SARS-CoV-2 infection. TCRdb processed the 5' RACE reads anew with MiXCR; each CDR3 protein has one entry. Of about 94,000 distinct CDR3 sequences listed, around 14% are singletons. Sequenced: whole blood. These receptors all come from an adult who was a healthcare worker with PCR-confirmed SARS-CoV-2 infection or an uninfected control (not recorded which).

This clonotype occurred many times. The chain uses TRBV20-1 and TRBJ2-1; TRBD1 matches 7 bases. The V segment lost 5 bases and the J segment 6 bases; nucleotides outside the gene matches: 10. The CDR3 is made up of 14 amino acids. The germline V gene encodes CDR1 DFQATT and CDR2 SNEGSKA (reference sequence). CDR3 residues: CSAGRSGTVNEQFF. The CDR3 region has the DNA TGCAGTGCTGGGCGAAGTGGGACAGTCAATGAGCAGTTCTTC.

The chain is built from TRBV27 and TRBJ2-2, with TRBD2 identical over 8 bases. The CDR3 runs 17 residues. CDR1 MNHEY and CDR2 SMNVEV come from the germline V gene (reference sequence). The ends lost 3 bases at V and 3 bases at J; junction bases unmatched: 9. In DNA form, the CDR3 reads TGTGCCAGCAGTTTTATTGGGCGGGGGGCCTACACCGGGGAGCTGTTTTTT. Residues: CASSFIGRGAYTGELFF.

This chain uses TRBV11-2 with TRBJ2-1; TRBD2 matches at 7 bases. Losses at the gene ends were 5 bases for V and 11 bases for J; bases not matched to a gene: 6. The CDR3 totals 12 residues. In germline, CDR1 is SGHAT, CDR2 FQNNGV. The CDR3 DNA follows: TGTGCCAGCAGCCACGGGGGGATGAAGCAGTTCTTC. Translating gives CASSHGGMKQFF.

This clonotype was counted at least ten times. The rearrangement uses TRBV28 and TRBJ2-5, with D hard to call. Germline CDR1 is MDHEN and CDR2 is SYDVKM. This CDR3 is 12 amino acids long. Trimming stripped 6 bases from V and 4 bases from J, with 9 bases between. CDR3 loop: CASRKGGETQYF. The CDR3 coding sequence is TGTGCCAGCAGAAAGGGTGGAGAGACCCAGTACTTC. Full variable domain (remainder filled in from reference TRBV28 and TRBJ2-5): DVKVTQSSRYLVKRTGEKVFLECVQDMDHENMFWYRQDPGLGLRLIYFSYDVKMKEKGDIPEGYSVSREKKERFSLILESASTNQTSMYLCASRKGGETQYFGPGTRLLVL.

As concerns this clonotype: No DNA is shown, since the ends of the CDR3 on it are uncertain; the CDR3 is the one TCRdb lists. The chain is built from TRBV7-5 and TRBJ1-1; TRBD1, the table's D call, was not compared with the DNA. TRBV7-5 corresponds to a pseudogene. The CDR3 comprises 20 residues, both ends counted. The CDR3 spells CISVPEAWGDILTPITEAFF.

This chain links TRBV6-5 with TRBJ1-4, with a weak D call TRBD1 (5 bases). Germline loops: CDR1 MNHEY, CDR2 SVGAGI. Trimming cost V 4 bases and J 4 bases, with 13 bases left between them. There are 15 residues in the CDR3. The CDR3, as DNA: TGTGCCAGCAGTTGGCAGGGAACGGGTAATGAAAAACTGTTTTTT. Amino acid sequence: CASSWQGTGNEKLFF.

This clonotype was picked up many times. This chain links TRBV10-2 with TRBJ2-3; TRBD2 might be the D (6 bases). V gave up 4 bases and J gave up 1 base, with 9 bases separating them. Germline V gene data show CDR1 as WSHSY and CDR2 as SAAADI. This CDR3 has 14 amino acids. CDR3 protein: CASSGWGGTDTQYF. The CDR3 region has the DNA TGCGCCAGCAGTGGGTGGGGGGGCACAGATACGCAGTATTTT.

This clonotype appeared many times. V usage is TRBV7-9 and J usage is TRBJ2-1; either TRBD1 or TRBD2 may supply D (5 bases each). Germline lookup yields CDR1 SEHNR and CDR2 FQNEAQ (reference sequence). Trimming stripped 7 bases from V and 5 bases from J, with 21 bases between. The length of the CDR3 is 16 residues. CDR3 in amino acids: CASTREGQGPNNEQFF. The CDR3 nucleotides read TGTGCCAGCACCAGAGAGGGGCAGGGACCCAACAATGAGCAGTTCTTC. Complete variable domain (other parts from reference TRBV7-9 and TRBJ2-1): DTGVSQNPRHKITKRGQNVTFRCDPISEHNRLYWYRQTLGQGPEFLTYFQNEAQLEKSRLLSDRFSAERPKGSFSTLEIQRTEQGDSAMYLCASTREGQGPNNEQFFGPGTRLTVL.

This clonotype has a count of ten or more. The DNA for the CDR3 is TGTGCCAGCAGTCTCCGGACCATTACAGATACGCAGTATTTT. Translating gives CASSLRTITDTQYF. This chain uses TRBV6-1 with TRBJ2-3; D is unclear. The CDR3 has 14 residues. The germline V gene encodes CDR1 MNHNS and CDR2 SASEGT. V was clipped by 5 bases and J by 3 bases, with 12 bases between them.

The rearrangement links TRBV5-1 to TRBJ2-6; D remains unclear. There are 15 residues in the CDR3. The V gene lost 0 bases and the J gene lost 0 bases, with 4 bases spanning the gap. Germline CDR1 SGHRS, CDR2 YFSETQ. The chain's CDR3 is CASSLGHSGANVLTF. The CDR3 DNA follows: TGCGCCAGCAGCTTGGGTCACTCTGGGGCCAACGTCCTGACTTTC. The entire variable domain, with the rest obtained from reference TRBV5-1 and TRBJ2-6, is as follows: KAGVTQTPRYLIKTRGQQVTLSCSPISGHRSVSWYQQTPGQGLQFLFEYFSETQRNKGNFPGRFSGRQFSNSRSEMNVSTLELGDSALYLCASSLGHSGANVLTFGAGSRLTVL.

The chain is built from TRBV2 and TRBJ1-4, with 7 positions matching TRBD1. The CDR3 length is 13 residues. Germline V CDR1 and CDR2: SNHLY, FYNNEI. Unmatched junction bases numbered 8, after V lost 8 bases and J lost 8 bases. In DNA, the CDR3 is TGTGCCAGCCGAGCGGGGACAGCAGAAAAACTGTTTTTT. Amino acid sequence: CASRAGTAEKLFF.

This clonotype showed up just a few times. V gene TRBV2 combines with J gene TRBJ2-7; maybe TRBD2 (6 bases). The CDR3 has 14 residues. CDR1 and CDR2 (germline): SNHLY, FYNNEI. V was pared by 3 bases and J by 1 base, with 10 bases between. The CDR3 DNA is TGTGCCAGCAGTGATTTGGGACTTTCCTACGAGCAGTACTTC. Translation: CASSDLGLSYEQYF. Looking up the rest from reference TRBV2 and TRBJ2-7 gives the full variable domain: EPEVTQTPSHQVTQMGQEVILRCVPISNHLYFYWYRQILGQKVEFLVSFYNNEISEKSEIFDDQFSVERPDGSNFTLKIRSTKLEDSAMYFCASSDLGLSYEQYFGPGTRLTVT.

This clonotype has only a few counts. The chain is built from TRBV5-4 and TRBJ2-7; unclear D gene. The V and J ends lost 1 base and 5 bases respectively, with 10 bases between them. The CDR3 consists of 13 residues. Germline V lookup: CDR1 SGHNT, CDR2 YYREEE (reference sequence). The CDR3 DNA reads as TGTGCCAGCAGCTTGCCAGGTCCCCACGAGCAGTACTTC. It specifies CASSLPGPHEQYF.

There are many counts of this clonotype. The chain uses TRBV4-1 and TRBJ2-5, with TRBD2 identical over 10 bases. CDR1 MGHRA and CDR2 YSYEKL come from the germline V gene. The V segment lost 1 base and the J segment 2 bases; nucleotides outside the gene matches: 7. This CDR3 contains 17 residues. In nucleotides, the CDR3 is TGCGCCAGCAGCCAAGCGGGAGCGGGGGGGGTACAAGAGACCCAGTACTTC. This codes for CASSQAGAGGVQETQYF.

The CDR3 region has the DNA TGTGCCAGCAGTCACAGGGAAACCGCCTACAATGAGCAGTTCTTC. Amino acids: CASSHRETAYNEQFF. The chain uses TRBV6-2 or TRBV6-3 and TRBJ2-1, with a possible D match to TRBD1 (6 bases). The CDR3 is made up of 15 amino acids. Germline lookup yields CDR1 MNHEY and CDR2 SVGEGT. V shed 5 bases and J shed 2 bases, with 13 bases lying between them.

This clonotype occurred a few times. The rearrangement links TRBV20-1 to TRBJ2-5; D is possibly TRBD1 (6 bases). Germline V gene lookup returns CDR1 DFQATT and CDR2 SNEGSKA (reference sequence). V lost 6 bases and J lost 7, with 18 bases in between. This CDR3 is built from 13 residues. CDR3 protein: CSAPPGLRGTQYF. The CDR3 DNA reads as TGCAGTGCCCCCCCCGGGCTCAGGGGGACCCAGTACTTC.

The chain combines TRBV28 with TRBJ2-1; the D is unclear. The germline CDR1 and CDR2 sequences are MDHEN and SYDVKM. CDR3 length equals 13 residues. V shed 5 bases and J shed 12 bases, with 17 bases lying between them. CDR3 sequence reads: CASSPPVLYGQFF. In DNA form, the CDR3 reads TGTGCCAGCAGTCCCCCAGTGTTGTATGGGCAGTTCTTC.

This chain uses TRBV27 with TRBJ2-7; 8 bases fit TRBD1. In germline, CDR1 is MNHEY, CDR2 SMNVEV (reference sequence). The V and J ends lost 5 bases and 3 bases, in that order; junction bases with no gene match: 9. The CDR3 extends over 15 amino acids. CDR3 nucleotide sequence: TGTGCCAGCAGTGCCCGACAGGGGAGAGGCTACGAGCAGTACTTC. Protein sequence: CASSARQGRGYEQYF.

This clonotype showed up just a few times. The chain is built from TRBV7-3 and TRBJ2-1; 8 bases line up with TRBD1. J gave up 5 bases and V 5 bases, and 8 bases lay outside the gene matches. The CDR3 loop spans 15 amino acids. Germline CDR1 and CDR2: SGHTA and FQGTGA. DNA for the CDR3: TGTGCCAGCAGCAGACAGGGGAACCTTGACAATGAGCAGTTCTTC. Translated, it gives CASSRQGNLDNEQFF.

Many counts were recorded for this clonotype. The chain links TRBV25-1 to TRBJ2-5, with TRBD2 matching over 8 bases. Germline V gene sequence: CDR1 MGHDK, CDR2 SYGVNS. The CDR3 totals 16 residues. V was pared by 1 base and J by 0 bases, with 4 bases of the junction left unmatched. The CDR3 DNA sequence: TGTGCCAGCAGTGAATTGGGCGGGGGGAACCAAGAGACCCAGTACTTC. This encodes CASSELGGGNQETQYF.

In this sample, this clonotype turned up many times. V gene TRBV29-1 combines with J gene TRBJ1-1; D might be TRBD1 (6 bases). V was shortened by 2 bases and J by 7 bases, with 23 bases between the two germline ends. The germline gives CDR1 SQVTM, CDR2 ANQGSEA. CDR3 length equals 16 residues. The CDR3 reads CSVESGTRRAGDEAFF. The CDR3, as DNA: TGCAGCGTTGAATCCGGGACACGGAGAGCGGGTGATGAAGCTTTCTTT.

This clonotype was seen ten or more times. The rearrangement uses TRBV20-1 and TRBJ2-3; unclear D gene. Per germline, CDR1 DFQATT and CDR2 SNEGSKA (reference sequence). V was cut by 5 bases and J by 6 bases, with 9 bases left in between. This CDR3 is built from 11 residues. Here the CDR3 reads CSAASGDTQYF. DNA of the CDR3: TGCAGTGCTGCTTCCGGGGATACGCAGTATTTT.

This clonotype was detected only a few times. The chain recombines TRBV20-1 with TRBJ2-5; 11 nucleotides align to TRBD2. V lost 0 bases and J lost 4; bases outside the gene matches: 4. CDR1 is DFQATT, CDR2 SNEGSKA, per germline (reference sequence). This CDR3 is built from 15 residues. CDR3 protein: CSAREVLAGGETQYF. The CDR3 DNA reads as TGCAGTGCTAGAGAGGTTCTAGCGGGGGGAGAGACCCAGTACTTC.